In this sample, the clone carrying this TCR beta chain turned up many times. Its specificity is unknown. TCRbeta library construction was performed incorporating unique molecular identifiers. TCRdb reprocessed the PCR reads via MiXCR and lists one record per CDR3 protein. Found here are 540,000 or so distinct CDR3 sequences, under 30% of them singletons; the top ten hold 14%. There are 13 residues in the CDR3. From germline, CDR1 is KGHSH and CDR2 LQKENI. V lost 0 bases, J lost 4 bases, and 6 bases lay in between. These data belong to a study of T-cell reconstitution after alpha-beta-depleted transplantation in children. General study points: Alpha-beta T cells present about two months after transplant were reported to originate from several hundred expanded graft clones. It was newly produced T cells that mostly accounted for T-cell counts and diversity one year after transplant.

The sequencing here drew on PBMCs, mostly from graft donor cells, taken 360 days after TCRalphabeta/CD19-depleted stem cell transplant. This chain connects TRBV18 to TRBJ1-2; D is perhaps TRBD1 (5 bases). This clonotype was obtained from a boy under two years old who had a stem cell transplant for acute myeloid leukemia, so the T cells may come from the graft donor. In nucleotides, the CDR3 is TGTGCCAGCTCACCACCGACAGCCTATGGCTACACCTTC. Its protein is CASSPPTAYGYTF.